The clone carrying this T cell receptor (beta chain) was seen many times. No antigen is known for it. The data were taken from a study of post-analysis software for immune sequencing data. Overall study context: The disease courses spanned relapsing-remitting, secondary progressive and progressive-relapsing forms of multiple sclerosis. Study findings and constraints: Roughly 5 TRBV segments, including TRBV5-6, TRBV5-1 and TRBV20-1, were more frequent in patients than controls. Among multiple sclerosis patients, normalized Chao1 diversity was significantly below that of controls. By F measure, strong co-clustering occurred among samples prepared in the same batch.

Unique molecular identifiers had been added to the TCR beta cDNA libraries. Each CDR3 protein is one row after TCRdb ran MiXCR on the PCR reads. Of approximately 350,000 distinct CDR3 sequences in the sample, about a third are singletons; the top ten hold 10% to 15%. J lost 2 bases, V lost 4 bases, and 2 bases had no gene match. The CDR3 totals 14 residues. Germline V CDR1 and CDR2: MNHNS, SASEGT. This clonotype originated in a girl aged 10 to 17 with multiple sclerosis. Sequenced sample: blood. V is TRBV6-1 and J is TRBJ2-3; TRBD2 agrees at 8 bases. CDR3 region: CASSGGGPTDTQYF. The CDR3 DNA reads TGTGCCAGCAGTGGCGGGGGGCCCACAGATACGCAGTATTTT.